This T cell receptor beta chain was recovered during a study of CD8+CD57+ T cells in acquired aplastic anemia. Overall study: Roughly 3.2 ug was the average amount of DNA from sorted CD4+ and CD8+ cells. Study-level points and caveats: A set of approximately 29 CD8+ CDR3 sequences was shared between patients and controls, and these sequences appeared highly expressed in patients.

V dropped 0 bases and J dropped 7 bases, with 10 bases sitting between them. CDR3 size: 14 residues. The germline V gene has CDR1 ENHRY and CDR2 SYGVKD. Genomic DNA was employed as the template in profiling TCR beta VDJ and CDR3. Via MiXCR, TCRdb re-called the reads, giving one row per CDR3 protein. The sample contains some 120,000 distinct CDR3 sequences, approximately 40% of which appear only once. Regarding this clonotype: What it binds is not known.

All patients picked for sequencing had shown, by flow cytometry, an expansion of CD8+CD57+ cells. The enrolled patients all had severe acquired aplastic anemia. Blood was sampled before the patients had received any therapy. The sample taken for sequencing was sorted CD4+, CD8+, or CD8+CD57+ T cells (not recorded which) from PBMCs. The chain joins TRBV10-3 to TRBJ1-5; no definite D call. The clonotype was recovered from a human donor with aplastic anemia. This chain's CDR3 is CAISESRVWQPQHF. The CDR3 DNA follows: TGTGCCATCAGTGAGTCTAGGGTTTGGCAGCCCCAGCATTTT.